This T cell receptor beta chain was found in a study of shared clonotypes between healthy human individuals. Some clones are missing from TCRdb's copy, which holds only in-frame ones; the method was immunoSEQ multiplex PCR. The sample holds roughly 1,800,000 clones, around 96% seen once. The CDR3 runs 15 residues. Per germline, CDR1 SGHVS and CDR2 FQNEAQ. V was shortened by 6 bases and J by 5 bases, with 16 bases between the two germline ends. Positively selected for CCR7, the CD45RO-negative cells used as naive CD8 cells excluded terminally differentiated effector memory CD45RA+ cells. Sequencing used naive CD8+ T cells sorted from blood. This clonotype was obtained from a man aged 18 to 29 in good health. This chain uses TRBV7-8 with TRBJ1-4; TRBD1 is a possible D gene (5 bases). CDR3 sequence: CASSSTPEGNEKLFF. CDR3 sequence (DNA): TGTGCCAGCAGTTCCACTCCGGAGGGGAATGAAAAACTGTTTTTT.